Presented here are 17 T cell receptor beta chains from one specimen sequenced in a study of T cells after yellow fever vaccination. In TCRdb, the 5' RACE reads were re-called with MiXCR into one record per CDR3 protein. Of 300,000 to 400,000 distinct CDR3 sequences listed, about 8.3% are singletons. The source material was PBMCs, sampled roughly seven weeks after the first yellow fever vaccination. The receptors here all came from a man younger than 35 who received the YFV17D yellow fever vaccine.

The CDR3 region is CASSQALMPGQSLGGEQFF. Written as DNA, the CDR3 is TGCGCCAGCAGCCAAGCCCTCATGCCGGGACAGTCCTTGGGGGGAGAGCAGTTCTTC. V usage is TRBV4-3 and J usage is TRBJ2-1, with D maybe TRBD1 (7 bases). The CDR3 is 19 residues long. Trimming cost V 1 base and J 10 bases, with 29 bases left between them. The germline V gene encodes CDR1 LGHNA and CDR2 YSLEER.

J is TRBJ1-1 and V is TRBV5-1; 8 bases map to TRBD1. The germline V gene has CDR1 SGHRS and CDR2 YFSETQ. The CDR3 covers 17 residues. V shed 1 base and J 1 base; nucleotides not matched to a gene: 9. The CDR3 coding sequence is TGCGCCAGCAGCTTGTTTTCAGGGGGCAAGACGAACACTGAAGCTTTCTTT. It codes for CASSLFSGGKTNTEAFF. The full variable domain, in which reference TRBV5-1 and TRBJ1-1 provide the parts outside the CDR3, is KAGVTQTPRYLIKTRGQQVTLSCSPISGHRSVSWYQQTPGQGLQFLFEYFSETQRNKGNFPGRFSGRQFSNSRSEMNVSTLELGDSALYLCASSLFSGGKTNTEAFFGQGTRLTVV.

This clonotype occurred a few times. V gene TRBV3-1 combines with J gene TRBJ2-5; a weak D match, TRBD2 (7 bases). CDR1 and CDR2 (germline): LGHDT, YNNKEL (reference sequence). This CDR3 comprises 15 residues. Trimming stripped 6 bases from V and 4 bases from J, with 18 bases between. The chain's CDR3 is CASRKGRRGLETQYF. The CDR3 DNA reads TGTGCCAGCAGAAAAGGACGGCGGGGGCTAGAGACCCAGTACTTC.

There are a few counts of this clonotype. The V call is TRBV5-1, the J call TRBJ2-5; tentatively, D is TRBD2 (5 bases). CDR3 length: 14 residues. CDR1 and CDR2 from the germline V gene are SGHRS and YFSETQ. Trimming shortened V by 1 base and J by 4 bases, and 11 bases separated the two germline ends. CDR3 DNA: TGCGCCAGCAGCTTGAAGCTAGCTGGAGAGACCCAGTACTTC. Translating it yields CASSLKLAGETQYF.

V is TRBV12-5 and J is TRBJ2-2; D not resolved. Germline lookup yields CDR1 LGHNT and CDR2 FRNRAP. The CDR3 is made up of 14 amino acids. Trimming took off 5 bases at V and 2 bases at J, with 9 bases between the two ends. The CDR3 coding sequence is TGTGCTAGTGGTATCGCAATCAACACCGGGGAGCTGTTTTTT. It encodes CASGIAINTGELFF. The full variable domain, rest sourced from reference TRBV12-5 and TRBJ2-2, is DARVTQTPRHKVTEMGQEVTMRCQPILGHNTVFWYRQTMMQGLELLAYFRNRAPLDDSGMPKDRFSAEMPDATLATLKIQPSEPRDSAVYFCASGIAINTGELFFGEGSRLTVL.

This clonotype was seen at least ten times. The chain employs TRBV7-9 and TRBJ1-1; D may be TRBD1 (6 bases). V shed 5 bases and J shed 0 bases, with 13 bases lying between them. The germline CDR1 and CDR2 sequences are SEHNR and FQNEAQ (reference sequence). The CDR3 extends over 15 amino acids. CDR3 DNA sequence: TGTGCCAGCAGCCAACAGGGCGGGATGAACACTGAAGCTTTCTTT. Translated: CASSQQGGMNTEAFF. Supplemented by reference TRBV7-9 and TRBJ1-1, the full variable domain reads DTGVSQNPRHKITKRGQNVTFRCDPISEHNRLYWYRQTLGQGPEFLTYFQNEAQLEKSRLLSDRFSAERPKGSFSTLEIQRTEQGDSAMYLCASSQQGGMNTEAFFGQGTRLTVV.

V is TRBV9 and J is TRBJ1-5, with D hard to call. V was cut by 2 bases and J by 4 bases, with 7 bases left in between. The CDR3 has 13 residues. In germline, CDR1 is SGDLS, CDR2 YYNGEE. DNA for the CDR3: TGTGCCAGCAGCGTGTGGGTGAATCAGCCCCAGCATTTT. Protein sequence: CASSVWVNQPQHF.

Ten or more counts support this clonotype. The CDR3 coding sequence is TGCGCCAGCAGCCCACGGCAGGGGGTACGTACCACGGAAATGAACACTGAAGCTTTCTTT. Its translation: CASSPRQGVRTTEMNTEAFF. V and J are TRBV4-1 and TRBJ1-1; 7 positions match TRBD1. CDR1 is MGHRA, CDR2 YSYEKL, per germline. V shed 4 bases and J 0 bases; nucleotides not matched to a gene: 20. This CDR3 spans 20 amino acids.

The chain is built from TRBV20-1 and TRBJ2-7; D might be TRBD2 (6 bases). The germline V gene has CDR1 DFQATT and CDR2 SNEGSKA (reference sequence). V was clipped by 2 bases and J by 7 bases, with 18 bases between them. The CDR3 is 14 residues long. The CDR3 region has the DNA TGCAGTGCTAGACCCCCTCGACGGGGGTCGGAGCAGTACTTC. Amino acids: CSARPPRRGSEQYF.

The V and J genes are TRBV5-1 and TRBJ1-4; D gene uncertain. The ends were cut back, 0 bases at V and 8 bases at J, with 8 bases in the middle. The CDR3 consists of 13 residues. Germline-derived CDR1 and CDR2 are SGHRS and YFSETQ. CDR3 loop: CASSLAPGEKLFF. The DNA of the CDR3 is TGCGCCAGCAGCTTGGCCCCCGGGGAAAAACTGTTTTTT.

The CDR3 DNA follows: TGTGCCACCAGCAGAGAAGGGACAGGGGCCTTTTGGGAGCAGTACGTC. Residues: CATSREGTGAFWEQYV. This rearrangement joins TRBV15 to TRBJ2-7; 10 bases fit TRBD1. The CDR3 loop spans 16 amino acids. Germline assignment: CDR1 LNHNV and CDR2 YYDKDF (reference sequence). V was pared by 0 bases and J by 7 bases, with 9 bases of the junction left unmatched.

This clonotype was detected ten times or more. The chain joins TRBV5-1 to TRBJ2-1; 12 bases are shared with TRBD1. The germline V gene encodes CDR1 SGHRS and CDR2 YFSETQ. V dropped 0 bases and J dropped 8; count of bases not matched to a gene: 3. The CDR3 has 15 amino acids. The DNA for the CDR3 is TGCGCCAGCAGCTTGGCGGGGACAGGGGGCGATGAGCAGTTCTTC. Its protein is CASSLAGTGGDEQFF.

V and J are TRBV20-1 and TRBJ2-2; tentative D call: TRBD1 (6 bases). The V and J ends lost 0 bases and 0 bases respectively, with 11 bases between them. Germline CDR1 reads DFQATT; CDR2 reads SNEGSKA (reference sequence). The CDR3 runs 16 residues. CDR3 loop: CSARDPRTANTGELFF. The CDR3 DNA reads as TGCAGTGCTAGAGATCCTCGGACAGCGAACACCGGGGAGCTGTTTTTT.

V is TRBV7-2 and J is TRBJ2-4; TRBD2 aligns across 9 bases. Germline V CDR1 and CDR2: SGHTA, FQGNSA. The CDR3 is made up of 15 amino acids. V shed 6 bases, J shed 3 bases, and the junction held 6 bases outside the gene matches. CDR3 in amino acids: CASRFSGGIKNIQYF. CDR3 coding DNA: TGTGCCAGCAGGTTTAGCGGGGGAATCAAAAACATTCAGTACTTC.

This clonotype has just a few counts. The J gene is TRBJ1-5, the V gene TRBV2, with 7 bases aligning to TRBD1. CDR1 is SNHLY and CDR2 is FYNNEI in the germline V gene. V was clipped by 5 bases and J by 3 bases; unmatched bases: 7. The CDR3 is made up of 15 amino acids. Here the CDR3 DNA reads TGTGCCAGCAGTCCCGGGACAGAAAACAATCAGCCCCAGCATTTT. The encoded protein is CASSPGTENNQPQHF.

This clonotype was counted a few times. This chain connects TRBV6-2 or TRBV6-3 to TRBJ1-5, with TRBD1 matching 11 bases. J gave up 5 bases and V 4 bases, and 4 bases lay outside the gene matches. The CDR3 spans 15 residues. Germline lookup yields CDR1 MNHEY and CDR2 SVGEGT. CDR3 loop: CASSSGQGGDQPQHF. CDR3 DNA: TGTGCCAGCAGTTCGGGACAGGGGGGGGATCAGCCCCAGCATTTT.

The V call is TRBV7-8, the J call TRBJ2-1, with D hard to call. The CDR3 is 14 residues long. Trimming removed 5 bases at V and 4 bases at J, with 12 bases between. Germline V gene sequence: CDR1 SGHVS, CDR2 FQNEAQ. The DNA for the CDR3 is TGTGCCAGCAGCGAACCAGAACGTTACAATGAGCAGTTCTTC. Translated: CASSEPERYNEQFF.